The 13 T cell receptor beta chains presented below share a single source sample, sequenced in a study of Graves' ophthalmopathy and Graves' hyperthyroidism. Amplified material comprised TCR beta CDR3 regions derived from RNA transcripts. HTBI-primed RT-PCR formed the first round, and a multiplex PCR formed the second. TCRdb processed the multiplex PCR reads anew with MiXCR; each CDR3 protein has one entry. The table records almost 750,000 distinct CDR3 sequences, 35% to 50% of them present only once. Sequencing was done on a sample of peripheral blood. The receptors were gathered from an adult man with Graves' ophthalmopathy.

This sequence joins TRBV6-5 and TRBJ1-2; the D gene is possibly TRBD1 (5 bases). The germline V gene has CDR1 MNHEY and CDR2 SVGAGI. CDR3 length: 15 residues. The ends were cut back, 6 bases at V and 5 bases at J, with 19 bases in the middle. The CDR3 nucleotides are TGTGCCAGCAGCCCCCGTTTGCAGGGCGCTTATGGCTACACCTTC. It yields the protein CASSPRLQGAYGYTF.

CDR3 sequence: CASSDSVGTASRNTIYF. For the CDR3, the DNA is TGTGCCAGCAGTGATAGTGTCGGGACAGCCAGCCGAAACACCATATATTTT. V is TRBV25-1 and J is TRBJ1-3; TRBD1 matches 7 bases. Germline V lookup: CDR1 MGHDK, CDR2 SYGVNS. V lost 3 bases, J lost 5 bases, and 13 bases stayed unmatched. The CDR3 spans 17 residues.

The chain couples TRBV9 to TRBJ2-5; D may be TRBD1 (5 bases). The CDR3 totals 15 residues. CDR1 and CDR2 from the germline V gene are SGDLS and YYNGEE. Trimming stripped 2 bases from V and 4 bases from J, with 15 bases between. The CDR3 sequence: CASSVDQGYGETQYF. CDR3 DNA: TGTGCCAGCAGCGTCGACCAGGGATACGGAGAGACCCAGTACTTC.

V usage is TRBV20-1 and J usage is TRBJ2-5; D not resolved. Trimming stripped 6 bases from V and 4 bases from J, with 24 bases between. This CDR3 has 16 residues. CDR1 and CDR2 from the germline V gene are DFQATT and SNEGSKA (reference sequence). The CDR3 DNA sequence: TGCAGTGCCATTTCCCTTCAACCTTCGGGCCTAGAGACCCAGTACTTC. Protein product: CSAISLQPSGLETQYF.

This clonotype showed up many times. V is TRBV29-1 and J is TRBJ2-7; 8 bases are shared with TRBD1. Germline V gene data show CDR1 as SQVTM and CDR2 as ANQGSEA. CDR3 size: 14 residues. The V gene end was trimmed by 6 bases and the J gene end by 5 bases; junction bases not matched to a gene: 12. The CDR3 loop reads CSVTHRDRINEQYF. CDR3 DNA: TGCAGCGTGACACACCGGGACAGGATCAACGAGCAGTACTTC.

This sequence joins TRBV25-1 and TRBJ2-2, with 9 nucleotides matching TRBD1. CDR1 MGHDK and CDR2 SYGVNS come from the germline V gene. V lost 6 bases and J lost 7; bases outside the gene matches: 15. The CDR3 extends over 17 amino acids. CDR3 loop: CASSLGGQGPSSGELFF. The CDR3 bases are TGTGCCAGCAGCTTAGGTGGACAGGGGCCGTCAAGCGGGGAGCTGTTTTTT.

There are many counts of this clonotype. V and J are TRBV5-1 and TRBJ1-1; unclear D gene. CDR3 size: 12 residues. Germline CDR1 reads SGHRS; CDR2 reads YFSETQ. V lost 7 bases and J lost 2, with 9 bases in between. In DNA form, the CDR3 reads TGCGCCAGCGGTACTCTAAACACTGAAGCTTTCTTT. Translation gives CASGTLNTEAFF.

This clonotype was detected only a few times. The chain recombines TRBV2 with TRBJ2-5; D ambiguous. V lost 4 bases and J lost 5, with 11 bases in between. This CDR3 is built from 13 residues. Germline V lookup: CDR1 SNHLY, CDR2 FYNNEI. CDR3 sequence (DNA): TGTGCCAGCAGTGGCCCCCCCCCGGAGACCCAGTACTTC. Translation gives CASSGPPPETQYF.

A word on this clonotype: It may be a read error: a sequence one base away is much more abundant. The gene calls are TRBV7-9 and TRBJ1-6; D gene unclear. Germline V gene lookup returns CDR1 SEHNR and CDR2 FQNEAQ (reference sequence). CDR3 size: 12 residues. As DNA, the CDR3 is TGTGCCAGCACCTTAGCCCACTCACCCCTCCACTTT. Translation gives CASTLAHSPLHF. Using reference TRBV7-9 and TRBJ1-6 for the parts outside the CDR3, the full variable domain is DTGVSQNPRHKITKRGQNVTFRCDPISEHNRLYWYRQTLGQGPEFLTYFQNEAQLEKSRLLSDRFSAERPKGSFSTLEIQRTEQGDSAMYLCASTLAHSPLHFGNGTRLTVT.

The chain carries TRBV29-1 and TRBJ2-6; D possibly corresponds to TRBD1 (6 bases). The CDR3 has 10 residues. With 4 bases removed from V and 13 bases from J, the gap between germline ends came to 8 bases. Germline loops: CDR1 SQVTM, CDR2 ANQGSEA. The CDR3: CSVGDKVLTF. CDR3 coding DNA: TGCAGCGTTGGGGACAAGGTCCTGACTTTC.

Details on this clonotype: The junction does not match germline at one end; this may be a read error. V is TRBV30 and J is TRBJ2-7, with 7 nucleotides matching TRBD1. This CDR3 spans 13 amino acids. From germline, CDR1 is GTSNPN and CDR2 SVGIG (reference sequence). The CDR3 sequence: CAGQGVGGTPLHF. CDR3 nucleotide sequence: TGTGCCGGCCAAGGGGTAGGGGGCACACCCCTCCACTTC.

This clonotype showed up just a few times. The V call is TRBV7-9, the J call TRBJ1-1; D might be TRBD1 (5 bases). The CDR3 has 14 amino acids. Per germline, CDR1 SEHNR and CDR2 FQNEAQ (reference sequence). V was shortened by 5 bases and J by 4 bases, with 14 bases between the two germline ends. The CDR3 DNA sequence: TGTGCCAGCAGCACAACTCGCGGGGCCACTGAAGCTTTCTTT. This encodes CASSTTRGATEAFF. Together with reference TRBV7-9 and TRBJ1-1, the CDR3 gives the full variable domain: DTGVSQNPRHKITKRGQNVTFRCDPISEHNRLYWYRQTLGQGPEFLTYFQNEAQLEKSRLLSDRFSAERPKGSFSTLEIQRTEQGDSAMYLCASSTTRGATEAFFGQGTRLTVV.

Remarks on this clonotype: This may be a read error: a much more frequent sequence differs by one nucleotide. The V call is TRBV19, the J call TRBJ1-2, with 8 bases fitting TRBD1. The CDR3 extends over 14 amino acids. Germline lookup yields CDR1 LNHDA and CDR2 SQIVND (reference sequence). The ends lost 3 bases at V and 6 bases at J; junction bases unmatched: 6. CDR3 sequence (DNA): TGTGCCAGTAGTATGGAGGACAGGGACAATGGCTACACCTTC. The encoded protein is CASSMEDRDNGYTF.